The rows below give T cell receptor beta chains drawn from one sample of a study of blood T cell repertoires in COVID-19. The method was immunoSEQ multiplex PCR; TCRdb's version includes in-frame clones alone and lacks a portion of them. The profile covers hundreds of thousands of clones, with roughly nine tenths appearing a single time and 2% to 2.5% taken by the ten largest. Sequenced input: PBMCs or T cells enriched from blood (not recorded which). The source of these receptors is a young woman who had recovered from COVID-19. CDR3s include the opening cysteine and the closing phenylalanine or tryptophan. D genes are given only for firm matches. Expanded clones are given a class, and other clones once, few, many or no size at all.

clone size,D gene,J gene,V gene,CDR3 DNA,CDR3 protein
NA,TRBD1,TRBJ1-6,TRBV12-5,TGTGCTAGTGGTTTGGTAATGGGACAGGGATTTTCACCCCTCCACTTT,CASGLVMGQGFSPLHF
NA,NA,TRBJ1-1,TRBV14,TGTGCCAGCAGCCAATACGGTGAAGCTTTCTTT,CASSQYGEAFF
NA,TRBD1,TRBJ2-7,TRBV2,TGTGCCAGCAGTGAAGGACAGGGCAGATCTACCTACGAGCAGTACTTC,CASSEGQGRSTYEQYF
once,NA,TRBJ1-1,TRBV19,TGTGCCAGTAGTACACGGGTGAACACTGAAGCTTTCTTT,CASSTRVNTEAFF
NA,NA,TRBJ1-4,TRBV28,TGTGCCAGCAGTTCAGGGGATGAAAAACTGTTTTTT,CASSSGDEKLFF
few,TRBD1,TRBJ2-3,TRBV27,TGTGCCAGCAGGTTTCCGGGACAGGGCACAGATACGCAGTATTTT,CASRFPGQGTDTQYF
once,NA,TRBJ2-6,TRBV5-1,TGCGCCAGCAGCTCGGAGTTCCTCCCGGATGGGGCCAACGTCCTGACTTTC,CASSSEFLPDGANVLTF
NA,NA,TRBJ1-1,TRBV5-1,TGCGCCAGCAGCTTGGCAGGCTACAGCCAGGCTTTCTTT,CASSLAGYSQAFF
NA,NA,TRBJ1-1,TRBV20-1,TGCAGTGCTAGAGATTCAGGGGAAGCTTTCTTT,CSARDSGEAFF
once,NA,TRBJ1-2,TRBV3-1/TRBV3-2,TGTGCCAGCAGCCAAGATGATCTCTCTAGCTATGGCTACACCTTC,CASSQDDLSSYGYTF
once,NA,TRBJ2-3,TRBV10-3,TGTGCCATCAGTGGAAAAGGGGGTGGGGGTCAATCAGATACGCAGTATTTT,CAISGKGGGGQSDTQYF
NA,TRBD2,TRBJ2-3,TRBV7-3,TGTGCCAGCAGCCACGGACTAGCGGTGGGCACAGATACGCAGTATTTT,CASSHGLAVGTDTQYF
NA,NA,TRBJ1-5,TRBV19,TGTGCCAGTAGTAATTCGGCGGTCAATCAGCCCCAGCATTTT,CASSNSAVNQPQHF
NA,NA,TRBJ1-5,TRBV29-1,TGCAGCGTGGGGGGGGAAGATGGCAATCAGCCCCAGCATTTT,CSVGGEDGNQPQHF
NA,NA,TRBJ1-1,TRBV28,TGTGCCAGCAGTTTACCCGACTGGGGCAGCAGCACTGAAGCTTTCTTT,CASSLPDWGSSTEAFF
once,NA,TRBJ2-7,TRBV10-3,TGTGCCATCAAGGCGGCAACTCTTTCCTACGAGCAGTACTTC,CAIKAATLSYEQYF
NA,NA,TRBJ2-7,TRBV3-1/TRBV3-2,TGTGCCAGCAGCCGCCCGACAGAATCCTACGAGCAGTACTTC,CASSRPTESYEQYF
NA,NA,TRBJ2-6,TRBV28,TGTGCCAGCAGTGGAGGAGGGGTTGATGGGGCCAACGTCCTGACTTTC,CASSGGGVDGANVLTF
NA,TRBD1,TRBJ1-1,TRBV29-1,TGCAGCGCGGCACAGGGGACGAACACTGAAGCTTTCTTT,CSAAQGTNTEAFF
NA,TRBD1,TRBJ1-5,TRBV3-1/TRBV3-2,TGTGCCAGCAGCCAAGACAGGGGGCATCAGCCCCAGCATTTT,CASSQDRGHQPQHF
NA,NA,TRBJ1-5,TRBV25-1,TGTGCCAGCAGTGAATGGCAGAATCAGCCCCAGCATTTT,CASSEWQNQPQHF
NA,NA,TRBJ1-1,TRBV19,TGTGCCAGTAGTTTTTCGGGAGTGGGGCGCGGCACTGAAGCTTTCTTT,CASSFSGVGRGTEAFF
NA,NA,TRBJ1-6,TRBV6-5,TGTGCCAGCAGGCCGAGCTCCTATAATTCACCCCTCCACTTT,CASRPSSYNSPLHF
NA,TRBD2,TRBJ2-1,TRBV28,TGTGCCAGCAGTTCCCCGTGGGGAAGCGGGGATAGAAATGAGCAGTTCTTC,CASSSPWGSGDRNEQFF
NA,NA,TRBJ2-7,TRBV28,TGTGCCAGCAGTTTGTACCAGGGGTATAACGAGCAGTACTTC,CASSLYQGYNEQYF
few,NA,TRBJ2-2,TRBV7-9,TGTGCCAGCAGCTCGGAAGGACAGTACACCGGGGAGCTGTTTTTT,CASSSEGQYTGELFF